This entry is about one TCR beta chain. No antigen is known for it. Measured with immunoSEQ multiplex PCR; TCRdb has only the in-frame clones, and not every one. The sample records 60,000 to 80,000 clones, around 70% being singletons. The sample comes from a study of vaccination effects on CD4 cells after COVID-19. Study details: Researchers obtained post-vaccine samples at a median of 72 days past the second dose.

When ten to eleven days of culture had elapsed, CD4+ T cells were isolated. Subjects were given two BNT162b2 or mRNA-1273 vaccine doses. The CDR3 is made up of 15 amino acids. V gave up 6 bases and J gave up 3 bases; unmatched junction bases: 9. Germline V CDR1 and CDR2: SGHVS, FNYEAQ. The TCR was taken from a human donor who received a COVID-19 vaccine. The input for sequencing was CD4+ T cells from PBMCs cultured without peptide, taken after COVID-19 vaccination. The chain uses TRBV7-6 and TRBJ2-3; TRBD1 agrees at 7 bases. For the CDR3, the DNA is TGTGCCAGCAGAACAACAGGGGTGGCGACAGATACGCAGTATTTT. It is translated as CASRTTGVATDTQYF.